This T cell receptor (beta chain) was sequenced for a study of blood T cell repertoires in COVID-19. For the study at large: Acute and convalescent COVID-19 samples came from the United States, Italy and Spain. T cells, B-cell-depleted T cells, or PBMCs provided the cDNA or gDNA that served as material.

The CDR3 runs 16 residues. The germline CDR1 and CDR2 sequences are LGHDT and YNNKEL (reference sequence). The ends were cut back, 4 bases at V and 6 bases at J, with 18 bases in the middle. Per the authors' pipeline: Amplifying reference gene primers gave estimates of nucleated cell counts. Repertoires were generated with immunoSEQ multiplex PCR, while TCRdb's copy carries only in-frame clones and drops some. That table furnishes V, J and clone size, whereas the DNA furnished D and trimming. Seen here are 25,000 to 30,000 clones, roughly 90% observed once, and the top ten hold 7% to 10%. The clonotype originates from an older man with active or convalescent COVID-19. Material: peripheral blood. The V and J genes are TRBV3-1 (or the pseudogene TRBV3-2) and TRBJ1-4; D might be TRBD1 (6 bases). The CDR3 DNA follows: TGTGCCAGCAGCCCCTCCGGACAGCTACTTTATGAAAAACTGTTTTTT. Encoded protein: CASSPSGQLLYEKLFF.